The next 9 T cell receptor beta chains were all read from a single sample in a study of blood T cell repertoires in COVID-19. The table came from immunoSEQ multiplex PCR; TCRdb's copy has only in-frame clones and leaves some out. The repertoire holds approximately 89,000 clones, with 87% as singletons. Sequencing was performed on peripheral blood. These TCRs come from a man between 70 and 80 years old with acute or convalescent COVID-19.

The chain combines TRBV5-1 with TRBJ1-4; TRBD1 matches 7 bases. From germline, CDR1 is SGHRS and CDR2 YFSETQ. This CDR3 has 14 amino acids. Trimming took 3 bases from V and 5 from J; bases not matched to a gene: 4. In DNA, the CDR3 is TGCGCCAGCAGCTCGACAGGGAAAAATGAAAAACTGTTTTTT. Translating it yields CASSSTGKNEKLFF.

This clone turned up a few times. V is TRBV3-1 (or the pseudogene TRBV3-2) and J is TRBJ2-4, with 7 bases matching TRBD2. The ends lost 0 bases at V and 9 bases at J; junction bases unmatched: 8. Per germline, CDR1 LGHDT and CDR2 YNNKEL (reference sequence). This CDR3 is built from 15 residues. This CDR3 is CASSQDLGREGIQYF. The CDR3 DNA follows: TGTGCCAGCAGCCAAGATCTTGGCAGGGAGGGCATTCAGTACTTC.

This clone was observed a few times. One end of the junction is discordant with germline, which a read error may explain. This chain joins TRBV4-1 and TRBJ1-1; D gene uncertain. The V gene's germline CDR1 is MGHRA and CDR2 YSYEKL. This CDR3 has 13 amino acids. CDR3 protein: CASSQDYETGAFF. CDR3 in DNA: TGCGCCAGCAGCCAAGATTACGAAACTGGAGCTTTCTTT.

The chain is built from TRBV19 and TRBJ2-3; 13 positions agree with TRBD2. This CDR3 comprises 19 residues. In germline, CDR1 is LNHDA, CDR2 SQIVND (reference sequence). J lost 1 base, V lost 5 bases, and 12 bases had no gene match. The CDR3 bases are TGTGCCAGTAGTCGCTCGACTAGCGGGGGGCCTCCGGGCACAGATACGCAGTATTTT. It encodes CASSRSTSGGPPGTDTQYF.

The chain employs TRBV7-9 and TRBJ1-4; 7 positions agree with TRBD1. With V trimmed by 5 bases and J by 7 bases, 7 bases remained unmatched. Germline values: CDR1 SEHNR, CDR2 FQNEAQ (reference sequence). CDR3 length: 14 residues. Here the CDR3 reads CASSRGGAGEKLFF. The CDR3 nucleotides are TGTGCCAGCAGCCGAGGGGGCGCGGGTGAAAAACTGTTTTTT.

This sequence joins TRBV5-1 and TRBJ1-2; D is unclear. The CDR3 has 13 residues. In germline, CDR1 is SGHRS, CDR2 YFSETQ. Trimming shortened V by 0 bases and J by 4 bases, and 7 bases separated the two germline ends. CDR3 in amino acids: CASSLGESYGYTF. The CDR3 DNA reads TGCGCCAGCAGCTTGGGCGAGAGCTATGGCTACACCTTC.

The chain uses TRBV6-1 and TRBJ1-6; 7 bases map to TRBD1. The CDR3 is 14 residues long. J lost 8 bases, V lost 1 base, and 2 bases had no gene match. From germline, CDR1 is MNHNS and CDR2 SASEGT. The CDR3 spells CASSEGGQYSPLHF. In DNA form, the CDR3 reads TGTGCCAGCAGTGAAGGGGGACAGTATTCACCCCTCCACTTT.

The chain carries TRBV5-4 and TRBJ2-3; 15 bases are shared with TRBD2. This CDR3 is built from 19 residues. V was clipped by 3 bases and J by 0 bases; unmatched bases: 8. Germline CDR1 and CDR2: SGHNT and YYREEE (reference sequence). The CDR3 sequence is CASSSQGTSGGPSTDTQYF. The DNA for the CDR3 is TGTGCCAGCAGCTCGCAAGGGACTAGCGGGGGGCCGAGCACAGATACGCAGTATTTT.

The chain is built from TRBV19 and TRBJ1-3, with TRBD1 matching 8 bases. The germline gives CDR1 LNHDA, CDR2 SQIVND (reference sequence). J lost 1 base, V lost 4 bases, and 21 bases had no gene match. The CDR3 consists of 21 residues. CDR3 residues: CASSNTAGGQATWKSGNTIYF. The CDR3 nucleotides read TGTGCCAGTAGTAACACGGCCGGGGGACAGGCAACCTGGAAATCTGGAAACACCATATATTTT.